The entry below describes one T cell receptor beta chain. Its antigen is as yet unknown. This specimen belongs to a study of vaccination effects on CD4 cells after COVID-19. As for the study in general: Median timing of post-vaccine samples was 72 days after the second dose.

Sequencing used immunoSEQ multiplex PCR; TCRdb keeps in-frame clones, though not all of them. The sample yields fewer than 40,000 clones, almost 85% seen once. Before sequencing took place, the ViraFEST assay used viral peptide pools to expand antigen-specific CD4+ T cells. Culturing for around ten days preceded CD4+ T cell isolation. Every participant took two doses of the BNT162b2 or mRNA-1273 vaccine. Vaccinated recipients, who were negative for nucleocapsid antibodies, had no history of SARS-CoV-2 infection. Regarding the study as a whole: Recruitment yielded few convalescent patients, and the study had no early post-infection timepoints. Whether induced by infection or by vaccine, clones showed marked clonal contraction late after vaccination.

This CDR3 has 16 residues. The germline CDR1 and CDR2 sequences are SGHRS and YFSETQ. Trimming removed 2 bases at V and 2 bases at J, with 16 bases between. This rearrangement joins TRBV5-1 to TRBJ2-5; D is perhaps TRBD2 (6 bases). The sequences come from CD4+ T cells from PBMCs cultured with HCoV-NL63 spike peptides, collected after COVID-19 vaccination. The sequence was obtained from a human donor who received a COVID-19 vaccine. Some clones in this sample may be carry-over from other donors' samples. This CDR3 reads CASSFQLGTVQETQYF. The DNA of the CDR3 is TGCGCCAGCAGCTTTCAACTAGGGACTGTACAAGAGACCCAGTACTTC.